These 24 T cell receptor beta chains were all obtained from the same sample, sequenced in a study of CD8+ T cells in alopecia areata. Sequencing used cDNA as its template, made by extracting RNA and reverse transcribing it. The data were produced by immunoSEQ multiplex PCR, yet TCRdb's version contains in-frame clones alone and is incomplete. The table has around 210,000 clones, 50% to 75% seen once. Treatment described: oral pan-JAK inhibitor, 5-10 mg twice daily. This specimen consisted of CD4+ T cells sorted from blood, obtained at week 4, from a patient treated with tofacitinib. These receptors originate from a human donor with alopecia areata.

This clone was recorded a few times. The chain has TRBV29-1 and TRBJ2-6, with D uncertain. Trimming left V 6 bases short and J 1 base short, with 10 bases between. In germline, CDR1 is SQVTM, CDR2 ANQGSEA. This CDR3 is built from 14 residues. CDR3 protein: CSVLGLSGANVLTF. In DNA, the CDR3 is TGCAGCGTCCTAGGGTTGTCTGGGGCCAACGTCCTGACTTTC.

This clone was counted a single time. The chain has TRBV5-1 and TRBJ2-7; no clear D. This CDR3 has 13 residues. Germline assignment: CDR1 SGHRS and CDR2 YFSETQ. With 4 bases removed from V and 3 bases from J, the gap between germline ends came to 11 bases. CDR3 DNA sequence: TGCGCCAGCAGCGACATCTTAAGCTACGAGCAGTACTTC. This gives the protein CASSDILSYEQYF.

The rearrangement links TRBV29-1 to TRBJ1-1; a possible D gene is TRBD1 (5 bases). Germline-derived CDR1 and CDR2 are SQVTM and ANQGSEA. This CDR3 comprises 12 residues. With 8 bases removed from V and 4 bases from J, the gap between germline ends came to 14 bases. The CDR3 protein is CSFCQGPTEAFF. The CDR3 coding sequence is TGCAGCTTCTGTCAGGGCCCCACTGAAGCTTTCTTT.

As concerns this clone: This CDR3 is also generated by other DNA sequences in the sample. The chain links TRBV7-2 to TRBJ2-1; TRBD2 matches at 12 bases. The CDR3 extends over 14 amino acids. Per germline, CDR1 SGHTA and CDR2 FQGNSA. The junction had 4 bases not matched to a gene; V was cut back by 5 bases and J by 8 bases. The chain's CDR3 is CASSPGLAGYEQFF. In DNA form, the CDR3 reads TGTGCCAGCAGCCCGGGACTAGCGGGTTATGAGCAGTTCTTC.

The chain links TRBV13 to TRBJ1-6; D is uncertain. This CDR3 has 13 residues. Trimming shortened V by 6 bases and J by 3 bases, and 6 bases separated the two germline ends. In germline, CDR1 is PRHDT, CDR2 FYEKMQ (reference sequence). CDR3 protein: CASRRDYNSPLHF. In DNA form, the CDR3 reads TGTGCCAGCAGACGGGACTATAATTCACCCCTCCACTTT.

The chain is built from TRBV27 and TRBJ1-2; D gene unclear. CDR3 size: 17 residues. Trimming pared 5 bases from V and 4 bases from J, leaving 23 bases between. Looked up from germline, CDR1 is MNHEY and CDR2 is SMNVEV (reference sequence). In nucleotides, the CDR3 is TGTGCCAGCAGTCCCCTCAGTATGGGGATAGGTGGCTATGGCTACACCTTC. It yields the protein CASSPLSMGIGGYGYTF.

Comments on this clone: Other DNA variants within this sample encode the same CDR3. The rearrangement joins TRBV5-6 to TRBJ1-2; TRBD1 aligns across 10 bases. CDR1 SGHDT and CDR2 YYEEEE come from the germline V gene. The CDR3 contains 14 residues. The trim removed 0 bases at V and 5 bases at J, leaving 1 base unmatched. The CDR3 bases are TGTGCCAGCAGCTTGGGGGACAGGGGATATGGCTACACCTTC. Amino acids: CASSLGDRGYGYTF.

The rearrangement links TRBV7-3 to TRBJ2-3, with D possibly matching TRBD2 (5 bases). The CDR3 runs to 12 residues. Germline CDR1 SGHTA, CDR2 FQGTGA. The V end was cut by 5 bases, the J end by 6 bases, with 9 bases between. The CDR3 here is CASSPPGDTQYF. CDR3 nucleotide sequence: TGTGCCAGCAGCCCGCCGGGGGATACGCAGTATTTT.

The chain has TRBV18 and TRBJ2-7, with D possibly TRBD1 on 6 matching bases. V lost 0 bases and J 7 bases, leaving 16 bases between the germline ends. The CDR3 covers 15 residues. Germline loops: CDR1 KGHSH, CDR2 LQKENI. This CDR3 is CASSPPGPRRGEQYF. DNA for the CDR3: TGTGCCAGCTCACCACCGGGCCCGAGAAGGGGGGAGCAGTACTTC.

This chain uses TRBV5-6 with TRBJ2-4, with 7 nucleotides matching TRBD1. This CDR3 region has 13 residues. The germline CDR1 and CDR2 sequences are SGHDT and YYEEEE. The ends lost 1 base at V and 5 bases at J; junction bases unmatched: 0. Here the CDR3 reads CASSLTGENIQYF. The CDR3 DNA sequence: TGTGCCAGCAGCTTGACAGGGGAAAACATTCAGTACTTC.

This clone was seen a few times. The chain joins TRBV6-6 to TRBJ1-5, with D unresolved. V was pared by 5 bases and J by 2 bases, with 10 bases between. CDR1 and CDR2 (germline): MNHNY, SVGAGI (reference sequence). This CDR3 region has 14 residues. The CDR3 sequence is CASSKSGGNQPQHF. CDR3 sequence (DNA): TGTGCCAGCAGTAAATCGGGAGGCAATCAGCCCCAGCATTTT.

This clone was found a few times. The chain couples TRBV29-1 to TRBJ2-2; no firm D call. Trimming took 5 bases from V and 2 from J, leaving 6 bases between them. CDR1 is SQVTM, CDR2 ANQGSEA, per germline. The CDR3 sequence is 12 residues long. CDR3 sequence (DNA): TGCAGCGTTTGTGGAAACACCGGGGAGCTGTTTTTT. The encoded protein is CSVCGNTGELFF.

The CDR3 reads CASSLNPGQGATEAFF. CDR3 coding DNA: TGCGCCAGCAGCTTGAACCCGGGACAGGGGGCGACTGAAGCTTTCTTT. The chain couples TRBV5-1 to TRBJ1-1; 12 bases agree with TRBD1. Germline CDR1 reads SGHRS; CDR2 reads YFSETQ. V was clipped by 1 base and J by 5 bases; unmatched bases: 6. This CDR3 comprises 16 residues.

The chain recombines TRBV9 with TRBJ2-7; D ambiguous. The germline V gene has CDR1 SGDLS and CDR2 YYNGEE. Trimming took 4 bases from V and 7 from J, leaving 15 bases between them. The CDR3 has 13 amino acids. The CDR3 is CASSSLGGGEQYF. The CDR3 nucleotides are TGTGCCAGCAGCTCCCTCGGCGGCGGTGAGCAGTACTTC.

The table lists this clone with a count of one. The CDR3 DNA sequence: TGTGCCTGGAATCGTAACTATGGCTACACCTTC. This translates into CAWNRNYGYTF. The chain employs TRBV30 and TRBJ1-2; D remains ambiguous. The CDR3 has 11 residues. Between the trimmed V and J ends, which lost 4 bases and 1 base, there was a span of 4 bases. CDR1 and CDR2 (germline): GTSNPN, SVGIG (reference sequence).

The count of this clone is one. The genes are TRBV29-1 and TRBJ1-1, with unresolved D. This CDR3 is 12 amino acids long. The ends were cut back, 2 bases at V and 0 bases at J, with 4 bases in the middle. Germline V gives CDR1 SQVTM, CDR2 ANQGSEA. The CDR3 spells CSVENMNTEAFF. CDR3 nucleotide sequence: TGCAGCGTTGAAAATATGAACACTGAAGCTTTCTTT. The full variable domain, its missing parts supplied by reference TRBV29-1 and TRBJ1-1, is SAVISQKPSRDICQRGTSLTIQCQVDSQVTMMFWYRQQPGQSLTLIATANQGSEATYESGFVIDKFPISRPNLTFSTLTVSNMSPEDSSIYLCSVENMNTEAFFGQGTRLTVV.

The chain combines TRBV27 with TRBJ1-3; D is ambiguous. Trimming cost V 8 bases and J 0 bases, with 17 bases left between them. This CDR3 contains 16 residues. Germline V gives CDR1 MNHEY, CDR2 SMNVEV (reference sequence). This CDR3 reads CASRRVAGSSGNTIYF. The CDR3 DNA reads as TGTGCCAGCCGGAGGGTGGCCGGGAGCTCTGGAAACACCATATATTTT.

This clone was seen just once. The chain links TRBV19 to TRBJ1-5; tentatively, D is TRBD1 (6 bases). From germline, CDR1 is LNHDA and CDR2 SQIVND (reference sequence). Between the trimmed V and J ends, which lost 7 bases and 1 base, there was a span of 11 bases. CDR3 size: 14 residues. CDR3 nucleotides: TGTGCCAGTACCTTAGGGGGAAGCAATCAGCCCCAGCATTTT. This translates into CASTLGGSNQPQHF.

V is TRBV29-1 and J is TRBJ1-1; 7 positions match TRBD1. Germline V lookup: CDR1 SQVTM, CDR2 ANQGSEA. There are 13 residues in the CDR3. Losses at the gene ends were 6 bases for V and 3 bases for J; bases not matched to a gene: 7. The CDR3 loop is CSVDRVQDTEAFF. CDR3 bases: TGCAGCGTCGACAGGGTACAGGACACTGAAGCTTTCTTT.

The chain employs TRBV29-1 and TRBJ2-3; D might be TRBD1 (7 bases). The CDR3 contains 14 residues. Germline V gene lookup returns CDR1 SQVTM and CDR2 ANQGSEA. With 5 bases removed from V and 2 bases from J, the gap between germline ends came to 14 bases. The DNA for the CDR3 is TGCAGCGTTTCAGGGGGGCCAGCCACAGATACGCAGTATTTT. Translating gives CSVSGGPATDTQYF.

The rearrangement links TRBV7-2 to TRBJ2-3, with D hard to call. V gave up 2 bases and J gave up 5 bases, with 2 bases separating them. CDR3 length: 11 residues. From germline, CDR1 is SGHTA and CDR2 FQGNSA. The CDR3 nucleotides read TGTGCCAGCAGCTTACGAGATACGCAGTATTTT. Its protein is CASSLRDTQYF. The variable domain in full, with the rest retrieved from reference TRBV7-2 and TRBJ2-3, is GAGVSQSPSNKVTEKGKDVELRCDPISGHTALYWYRQSLGQGLEFLIYFQGNSAPDKSGLPSDRFSAERTGGSVSTLTIQRTQQEDSAVYLCASSLRDTQYFGPGTRLTVL.

The CDR3 bases are TGTGCCATCAGCAGATCGAACACCGGGGAGCTGTTTTTT. It translates to CAISRSNTGELFF. The chain links TRBV10-3 to TRBJ2-2, with no clear D. V was cut by 6 bases and J by 0 bases, with 5 bases left in between. The CDR3 length is 13 residues. Germline CDR1 and CDR2: ENHRY and SYGVKD.

In this sample, this clone turned up a few times. The V and J genes are TRBV7-2 and TRBJ1-1; possibly TRBD1 for D (6 bases). The CDR3 has 17 amino acids. Looked up from germline, CDR1 is SGHTA and CDR2 is FQGNSA. Trimming shortened V by 4 bases and J by 3 bases, and 21 bases separated the two germline ends. CDR3 in amino acids: CASSSPGQALGDTEAFF. In DNA form, the CDR3 reads TGTGCCAGCAGCTCCCCGGGACAAGCTCTAGGGGACACTGAAGCTTTCTTT. The entire variable domain, with the rest obtained from reference TRBV7-2 and TRBJ1-1, is as follows: GAGVSQSPSNKVTEKGKDVELRCDPISGHTALYWYRQSLGQGLEFLIYFQGNSAPDKSGLPSDRFSAERTGGSVSTLTIQRTQQEDSAVYLCASSSPGQALGDTEAFFGQGTRLTVV.

This clone is a singleton in its sample. The V call is TRBV27, the J call TRBJ1-2, with no clear D. Germline values: CDR1 MNHEY, CDR2 SMNVEV (reference sequence). This CDR3 has 13 residues. The V and J ends lost 11 bases and 3 bases respectively, with 16 bases between them. The CDR3 sequence: CASSRDEYYGYTF. As DNA, the CDR3 is TGTGCCTCCTCCCGGGATGAGTACTATGGCTACACCTTC.